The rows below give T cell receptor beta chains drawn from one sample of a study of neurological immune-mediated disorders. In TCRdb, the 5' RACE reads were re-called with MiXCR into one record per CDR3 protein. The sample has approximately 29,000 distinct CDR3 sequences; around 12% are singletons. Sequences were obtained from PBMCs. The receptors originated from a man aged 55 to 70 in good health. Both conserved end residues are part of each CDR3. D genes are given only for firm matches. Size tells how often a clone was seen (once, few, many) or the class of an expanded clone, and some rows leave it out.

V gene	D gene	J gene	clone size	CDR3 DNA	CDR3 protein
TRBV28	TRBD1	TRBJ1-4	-	TGTGCCAGCAGTTTATCCGGCGCCGGGACAGGGGATGAAAAACTGTTTTTT	CASSLSGAGTGDEKLFF
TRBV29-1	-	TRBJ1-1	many	TGCAGCGTGACACGTACGAACACTGAAGCTTTCTTT	CSVTRTNTEAFF
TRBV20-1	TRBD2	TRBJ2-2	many	TGCAGTGCTAGAGACGGCGGGAGGACCACCGGGGAGCTGTTTTTT	CSARDGGRTTGELFF
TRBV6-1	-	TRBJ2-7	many	TGTGCCAGCAGTGAAGACGTTTTGGCGTCAGGAGCATTCTACGAGCAGTACTTC	CASSEDVLASGAFYEQYF
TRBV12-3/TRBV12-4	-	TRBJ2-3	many	TGTGCCAGCAGTTTAGCGCGAGGTCACCGGTTAAGCACAGATACGCAGTATTTT	CASSLARGHRLSTDTQYF
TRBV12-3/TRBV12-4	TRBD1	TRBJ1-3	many	TGTGCCAGCACCACCGGGACAGGGCAAGGAAACACCATATATTTT	CASTTGTGQGNTIYF
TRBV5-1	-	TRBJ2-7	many	TGCGCCAGCAGAAGGGACGGAGCCTACGAGCAGTACTTC	CASRRDGAYEQYF
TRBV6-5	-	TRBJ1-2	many	TGTGCCAGCAGTTACATGTTGAACTATGGCTACACCTTC	CASSYMLNYGYTF
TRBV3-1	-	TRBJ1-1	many	TGTGCCAGCAGCCCGTTTCTTACGAACACTGAAGCTTTCTTT	CASSPFLTNTEAFF
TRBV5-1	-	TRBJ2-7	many	TGCGCCAGCAGCCTAGGGACAAGCTTGTCCTACGAGCAGTACTTC	CASSLGTSLSYEQYF
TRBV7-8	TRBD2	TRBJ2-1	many	TGTGCCAGCAGCTTCGGACTAGCGGGGGGGCCTTTCTACAATGAGCAGTTCTTC	CASSFGLAGGPFYNEQFF
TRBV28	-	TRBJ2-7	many	TGTGCCAGCAGTCCTCAGGGATTCTCCTACGAGCAGTACTTC	CASSPQGFSYEQYF
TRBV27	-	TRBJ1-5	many	TGTGCCAGCAGGCGGGTAGCATGGCCCCAGCATTTT	CASRRVAWPQHF
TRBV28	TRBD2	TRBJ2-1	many	TGTGCCAGCAGTTTAATTGGAGCGGGAGGTCTCAATGAGCAGTTCTTC	CASSLIGAGGLNEQFF
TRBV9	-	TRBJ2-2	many	TGTGCCAGCAGCGTAGGGCTAAACACCGGGGAGCTGTTTTTT	CASSVGLNTGELFF